What follows is one T cell receptor beta chain and its context. This sample was taken from a study of radiation and T cells in renal cell carcinoma. V lost 7 bases, J lost 3 bases, and 25 bases lay in between. Germline CDR1 is MDHEN and CDR2 is SYDVKM. The CDR3 is made up of 17 amino acids. Time point described: blood 4 weeks post-SBRT, at nephrectomy. The treatment was: 15 Gy SBRT to primary tumor, nephrectomy 4 weeks later. Repertoires were generated with immunoSEQ multiplex PCR, while TCRdb's copy carries only in-frame clones and drops some. The data show approximately 92,000 clones, 85% seen once. The clonotype originates from a man over 45 with renal cell carcinoma. The sequences come from blood, collected from a patient whose treatment included radiotherapy and nephrectomy. The chain links TRBV28 to TRBJ2-7; perhaps D is TRBD1 or TRBD2 (6 bases each). The CDR3 nucleotides read TGTGCCAGCACCCTAGGGTTACGTGGGGGGCGCTTCTACGAGCAGTACTTC. Its protein is CASTLGLRGGRFYEQYF.